The entry below describes one T cell receptor beta chain. Its specificity is unknown. Other DNA sequences in this sample translate to the same CDR3. Naive CD8 isolation took CD45RO-negative cells positively selected for CCR7 and excluded terminally differentiated effector memory CD45RA+ cells. This sample was taken from a study of shared clonotypes between healthy human individuals. Study at large: Aged between 18 and 49, the donors were a couple of women and three men. Used for every donor were three CD4 naive, three CD4 memory, two CD8 naive and one CD8 memory plate. Study-wide results and limits: When compared with the clonotypes that were shared by all four sorted-subset donors, the non-shared clonotypes turned out to have lower generation probabilities. In general, naive subsets displayed greater estimated richness than memory subsets did.

The table came from immunoSEQ multiplex PCR; TCRdb's copy has only in-frame clones and leaves some out. The sample carries about 2.2 million clones, about 92% recorded once. The CDR3 length is 14 residues. Germline V gene sequence: CDR1 MDHEN, CDR2 SYDVKM. Trimming removed 6 bases from V and 4 bases from J; junction bases left unmatched: 4. The genes are TRBV28 and TRBJ1-5; TRBD1 aligns across 9 bases. The sequencing sample was made of naive CD8+ T cells from PBMCs. This sequence was found in a young man in good health. Some clones in this sample may be carry-over from other donors' samples. The CDR3 loop reads CASRDRGGNQPQHF. CDR3 nucleotide sequence: TGTGCCAGCAGAGACAGGGGGGGGAATCAGCCCCAGCATTTT.